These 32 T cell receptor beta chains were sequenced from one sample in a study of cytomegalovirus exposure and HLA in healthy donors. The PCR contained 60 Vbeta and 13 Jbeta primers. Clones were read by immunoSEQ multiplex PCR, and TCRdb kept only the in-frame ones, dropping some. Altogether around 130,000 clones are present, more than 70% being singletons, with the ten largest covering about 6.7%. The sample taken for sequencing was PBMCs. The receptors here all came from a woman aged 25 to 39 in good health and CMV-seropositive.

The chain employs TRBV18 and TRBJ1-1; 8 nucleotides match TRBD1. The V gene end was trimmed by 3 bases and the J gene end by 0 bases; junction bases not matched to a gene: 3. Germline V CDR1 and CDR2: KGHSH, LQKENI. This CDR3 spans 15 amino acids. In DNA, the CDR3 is TGTGCCAGCTCACCCGGACAGGGCATGAACACTGAAGCTTTCTTT. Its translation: CASSPGQGMNTEAFF.

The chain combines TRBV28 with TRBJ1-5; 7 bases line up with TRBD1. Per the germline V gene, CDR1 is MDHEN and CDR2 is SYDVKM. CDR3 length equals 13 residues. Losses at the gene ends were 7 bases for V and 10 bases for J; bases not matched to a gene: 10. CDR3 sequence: CASIHRGRTPQHF. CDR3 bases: TGTGCCAGCATTCACAGGGGACGAACTCCCCAGCATTTT. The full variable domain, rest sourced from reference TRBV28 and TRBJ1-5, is DVKVTQSSRYLVKRTGEKVFLECVQDMDHENMFWYRQDPGLGLRLIYFSYDVKMKEKGDIPEGYSVSREKKERFSLILESASTNQTSMYLCASIHRGRTPQHFGDGTRLSIL.

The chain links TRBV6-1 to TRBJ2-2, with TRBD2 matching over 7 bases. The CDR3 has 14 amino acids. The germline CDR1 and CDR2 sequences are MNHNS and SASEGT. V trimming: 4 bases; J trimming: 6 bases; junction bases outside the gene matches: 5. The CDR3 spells CASSVGLVSGELFF. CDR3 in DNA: TGTGCCAGCAGTGTCGGACTAGTCTCCGGGGAGCTGTTTTTT.

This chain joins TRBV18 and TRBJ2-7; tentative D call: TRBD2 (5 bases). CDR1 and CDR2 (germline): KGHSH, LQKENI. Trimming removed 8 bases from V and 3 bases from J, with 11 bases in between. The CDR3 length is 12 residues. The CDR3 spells CASGGLHYEQYF. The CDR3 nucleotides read TGTGCCAGCGGCGGGCTTCACTACGAGCAGTACTTC.

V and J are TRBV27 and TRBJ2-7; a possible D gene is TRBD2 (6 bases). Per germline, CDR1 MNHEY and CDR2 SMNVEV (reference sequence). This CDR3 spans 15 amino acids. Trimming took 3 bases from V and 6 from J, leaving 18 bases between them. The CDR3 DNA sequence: TGTGCCAGCAGTTTGGATTACGAGAGGAGGGCCGAGCAGTACTTC. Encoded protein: CASSLDYERRAEQYF.

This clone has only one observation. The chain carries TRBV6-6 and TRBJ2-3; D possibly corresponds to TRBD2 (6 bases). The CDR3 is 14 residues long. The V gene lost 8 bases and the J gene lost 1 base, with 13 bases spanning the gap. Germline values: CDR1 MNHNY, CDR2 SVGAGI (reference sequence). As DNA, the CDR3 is TGTGCCAGCCGTAGCGGAAAGGGCACAGATACGCAGTATTTT. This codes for CASRSGKGTDTQYF.

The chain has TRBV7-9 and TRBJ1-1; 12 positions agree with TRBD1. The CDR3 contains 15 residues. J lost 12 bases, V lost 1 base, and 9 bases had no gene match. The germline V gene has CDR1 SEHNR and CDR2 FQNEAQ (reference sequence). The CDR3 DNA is TGTGCCAGCAGCTTAGGGGAGGGACAGGGGGCGCAAACTTTCTTT. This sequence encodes CASSLGEGQGAQTFF.

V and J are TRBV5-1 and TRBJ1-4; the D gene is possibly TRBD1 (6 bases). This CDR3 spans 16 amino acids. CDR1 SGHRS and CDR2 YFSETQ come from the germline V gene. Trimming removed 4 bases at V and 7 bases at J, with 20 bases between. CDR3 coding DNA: TGCGCCAGCAGCACCCTCCCCGGGGGGCGAGGTGAAAAACTGTTTTTT. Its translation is CASSTLPGGRGEKLFF.

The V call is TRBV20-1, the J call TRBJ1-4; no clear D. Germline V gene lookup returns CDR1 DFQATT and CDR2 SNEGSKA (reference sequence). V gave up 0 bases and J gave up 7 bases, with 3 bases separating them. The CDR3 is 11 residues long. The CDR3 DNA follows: TGCAGTGCTAGAGATCTTGAAAAACTGTTTTTT. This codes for CSARDLEKLFF.

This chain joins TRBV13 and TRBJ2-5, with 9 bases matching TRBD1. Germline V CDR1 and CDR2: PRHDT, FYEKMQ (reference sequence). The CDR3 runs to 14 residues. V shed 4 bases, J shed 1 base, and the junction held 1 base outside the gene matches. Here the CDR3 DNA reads TGTGCCAGCAGCTCGGGACAGGGCCAAGAGACCCAGTACTTC. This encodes CASSSGQGQETQYF.

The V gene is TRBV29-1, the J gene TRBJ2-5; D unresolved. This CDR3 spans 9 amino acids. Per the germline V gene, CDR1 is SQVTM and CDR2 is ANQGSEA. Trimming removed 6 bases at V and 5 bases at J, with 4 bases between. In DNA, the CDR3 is TGCAGCGTGAGTGAGACCCAGTACTTC. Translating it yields CSVSETQYF.

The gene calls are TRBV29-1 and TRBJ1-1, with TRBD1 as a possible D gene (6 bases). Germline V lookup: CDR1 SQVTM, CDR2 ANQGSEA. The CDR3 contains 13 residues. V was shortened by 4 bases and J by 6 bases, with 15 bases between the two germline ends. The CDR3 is CSVGGLGGSEAFF. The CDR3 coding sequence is TGCAGCGTTGGGGGGCTAGGTGGATCTGAAGCTTTCTTT.

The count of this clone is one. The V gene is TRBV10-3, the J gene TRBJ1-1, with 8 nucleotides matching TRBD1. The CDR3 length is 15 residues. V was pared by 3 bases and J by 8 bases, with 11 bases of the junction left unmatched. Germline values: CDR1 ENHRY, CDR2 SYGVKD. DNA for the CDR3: TGTGCCATCAGTGATTTTGAACAGGGGGGATCCGAAGCTTTCTTT. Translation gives CAISDFEQGGSEAFF.

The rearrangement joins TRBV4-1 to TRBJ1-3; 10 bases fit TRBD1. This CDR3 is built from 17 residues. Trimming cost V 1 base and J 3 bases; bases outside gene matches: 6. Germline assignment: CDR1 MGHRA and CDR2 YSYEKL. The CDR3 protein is CASSQGPGQGYGNTIYF. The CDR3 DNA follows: TGCGCCAGCAGCCAAGGGCCGGGACAGGGGTATGGAAACACCATATATTTT.

CDR3 sequence (DNA): TGTGCCAGCGCCGGTTCTCAAGAGACCCAGTACTTC. This encodes CASAGSQETQYF. The J gene is TRBJ2-5, the V gene TRBV27, with D hard to call. This CDR3 is built from 12 residues. Germline V gives CDR1 MNHEY, CDR2 SMNVEV (reference sequence). V was trimmed by 8 bases and J by 2 bases, leaving 9 bases between them.

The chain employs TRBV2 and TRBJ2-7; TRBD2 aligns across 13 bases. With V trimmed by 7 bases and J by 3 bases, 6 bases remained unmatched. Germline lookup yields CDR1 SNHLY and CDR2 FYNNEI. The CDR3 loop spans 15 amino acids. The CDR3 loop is CASTPGLAGSYEQYF. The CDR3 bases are TGTGCCAGCACTCCGGGACTAGCGGGGAGCTACGAGCAGTACTTC.

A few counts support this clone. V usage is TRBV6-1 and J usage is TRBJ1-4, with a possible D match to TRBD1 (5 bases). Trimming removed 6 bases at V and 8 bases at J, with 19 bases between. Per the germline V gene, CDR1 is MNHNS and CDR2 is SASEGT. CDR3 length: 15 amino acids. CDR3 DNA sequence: TGTGCCAGCAGGGCTGCCCGGGACTACCCCGAAAAACTGTTTTTT. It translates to CASRAARDYPEKLFF.

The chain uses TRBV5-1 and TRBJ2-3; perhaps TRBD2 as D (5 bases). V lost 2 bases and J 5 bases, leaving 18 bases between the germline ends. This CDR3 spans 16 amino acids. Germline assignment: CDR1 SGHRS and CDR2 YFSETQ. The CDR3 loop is CASSFGSSHKVDTQYF. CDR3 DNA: TGCGCCAGCAGCTTCGGGTCTAGCCACAAGGTAGATACGCAGTATTTT.

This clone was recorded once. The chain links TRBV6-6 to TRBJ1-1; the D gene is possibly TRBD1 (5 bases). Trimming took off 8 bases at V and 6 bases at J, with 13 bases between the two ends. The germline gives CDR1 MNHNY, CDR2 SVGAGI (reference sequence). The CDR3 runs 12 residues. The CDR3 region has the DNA TGTGCCAGCCGCGACGGGGGACCTGAAGCTTTCTTT. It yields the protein CASRDGGPEAFF.

The CDR3 nucleotides are TGCAGCTCCTGGAGAGGAGCGAACACTGAAGCTTTCTTT. Protein: CSSWRGANTEAFF. The chain is built from TRBV29-1 and TRBJ1-1; no clear D gene. This CDR3 has 13 residues. From germline, CDR1 is SQVTM and CDR2 ANQGSEA. Trimming removed 8 bases at V and 1 base at J, with 14 bases between.

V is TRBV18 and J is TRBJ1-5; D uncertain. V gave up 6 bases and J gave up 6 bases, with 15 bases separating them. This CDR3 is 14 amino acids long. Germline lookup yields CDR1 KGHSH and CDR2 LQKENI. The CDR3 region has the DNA TGTGCCAGCTCCCCTGGTATTACGGGTCAGCCCCAGCATTTT. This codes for CASSPGITGQPQHF.

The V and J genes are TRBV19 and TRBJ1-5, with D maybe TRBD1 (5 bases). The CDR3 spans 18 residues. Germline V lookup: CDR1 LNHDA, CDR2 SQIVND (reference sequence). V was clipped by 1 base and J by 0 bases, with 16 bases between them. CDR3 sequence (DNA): TGTGCCAGTAGTATAGCCCCTCGGACATCTTATAGCAATCAGCCCCAGCATTTT. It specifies CASSIAPRTSYSNQPQHF.

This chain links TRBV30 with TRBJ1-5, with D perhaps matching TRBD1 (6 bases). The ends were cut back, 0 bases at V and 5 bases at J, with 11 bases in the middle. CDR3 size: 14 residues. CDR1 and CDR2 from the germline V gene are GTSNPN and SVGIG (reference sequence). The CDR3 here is CAWSVEQGYQPQHF. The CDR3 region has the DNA TGTGCCTGGAGTGTAGAACAGGGATATCAGCCCCAGCATTTT.

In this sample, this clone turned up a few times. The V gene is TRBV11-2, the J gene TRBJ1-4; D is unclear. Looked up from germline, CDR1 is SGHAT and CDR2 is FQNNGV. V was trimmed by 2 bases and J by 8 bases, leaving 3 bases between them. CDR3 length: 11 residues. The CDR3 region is CASSLLEKLFF. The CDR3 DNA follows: TGTGCCAGCAGCTTACTCGAAAAACTGTTTTTT.

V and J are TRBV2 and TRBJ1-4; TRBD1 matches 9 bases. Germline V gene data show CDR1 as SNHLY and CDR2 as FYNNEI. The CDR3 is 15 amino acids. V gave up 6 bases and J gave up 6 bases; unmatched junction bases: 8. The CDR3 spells CASSWGQGDHEKLFF. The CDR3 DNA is TGTGCCAGCAGCTGGGGACAGGGCGATCATGAAAAACTGTTTTTT. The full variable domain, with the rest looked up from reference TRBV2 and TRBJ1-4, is EPEVTQTPSHQVTQMGQEVILRCVPISNHLYFYWYRQILGQKVEFLVSFYNNEISEKSEIFDDQFSVERPDGSNFTLKIRSTKLEDSAMYFCASSWGQGDHEKLFFGSGTQLSVL.

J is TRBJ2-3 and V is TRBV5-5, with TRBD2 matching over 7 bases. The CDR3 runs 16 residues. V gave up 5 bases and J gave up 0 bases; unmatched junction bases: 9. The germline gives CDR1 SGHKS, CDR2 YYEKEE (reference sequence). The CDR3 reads CASSRQAGPSTDTQYF. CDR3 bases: TGTGCCAGCAGTCGGCAAGCGGGGCCTAGCACAGATACGCAGTATTTT.

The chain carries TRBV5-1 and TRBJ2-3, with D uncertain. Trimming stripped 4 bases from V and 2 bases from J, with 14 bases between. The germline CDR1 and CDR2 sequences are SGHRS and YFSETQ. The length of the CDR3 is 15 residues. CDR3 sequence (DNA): TGCGCCAGCAGCCTCCTTGACTCCCTCACAGATACGCAGTATTTT. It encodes CASSLLDSLTDTQYF.

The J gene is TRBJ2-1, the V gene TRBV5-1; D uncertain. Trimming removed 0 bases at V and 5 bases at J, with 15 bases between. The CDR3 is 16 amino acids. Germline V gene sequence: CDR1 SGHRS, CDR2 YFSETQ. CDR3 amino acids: CASSLDYYGEDNEQFF. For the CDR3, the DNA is TGCGCCAGCAGCTTGGATTATTATGGAGAGGACAATGAGCAGTTCTTC.

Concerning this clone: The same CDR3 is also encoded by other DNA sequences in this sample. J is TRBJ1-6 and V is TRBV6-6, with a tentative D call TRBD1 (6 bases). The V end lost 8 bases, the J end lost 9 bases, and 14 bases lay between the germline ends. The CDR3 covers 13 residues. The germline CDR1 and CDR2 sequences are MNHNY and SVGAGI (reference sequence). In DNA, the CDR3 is TGTGCCAGCTCTCCTACAGGGATTTCACCCCTCCACTTT. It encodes CASSPTGISPLHF.

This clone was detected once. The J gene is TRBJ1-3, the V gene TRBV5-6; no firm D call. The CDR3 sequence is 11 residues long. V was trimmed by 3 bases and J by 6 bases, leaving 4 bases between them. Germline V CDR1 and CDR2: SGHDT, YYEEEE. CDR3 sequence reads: CASSYLNTIYF. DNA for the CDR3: TGTGCCAGCAGCTACTTAAACACCATATATTTT.

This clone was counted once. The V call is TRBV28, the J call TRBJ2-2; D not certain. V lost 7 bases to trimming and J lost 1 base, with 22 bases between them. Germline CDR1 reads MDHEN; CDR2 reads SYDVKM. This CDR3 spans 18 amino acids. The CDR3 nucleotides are TGTGCCAGCATGCCTCAGAATACCCCGCCGTTGAACACCGGGGAGCTGTTTTTT. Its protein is CASMPQNTPPLNTGELFF.

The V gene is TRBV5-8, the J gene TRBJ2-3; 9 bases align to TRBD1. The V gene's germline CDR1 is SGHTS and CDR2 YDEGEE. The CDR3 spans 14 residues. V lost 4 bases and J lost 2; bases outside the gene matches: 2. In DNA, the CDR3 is TGTGCCAGCAGCCGGGACAGGGTCACAGATACGCAGTATTTT. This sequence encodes CASSRDRVTDTQYF.